The 8 T cell receptor beta chains given below trace back to one sample, sequenced in a study of blood T cell repertoires in COVID-19. Assay used: immunoSEQ multiplex PCR; TCRdb lists only in-frame clones, some missing. The sample holds 29,000 or so clones, 70% to 90% seen once. Input material: peripheral blood. These TCRs come from a human donor in a cohort sampled during active COVID-19. The donor label of this sample is uncertain.

In its sample, this clone was seen a few times. The chain couples TRBV19 to TRBJ1-5; D is ambiguous. The CDR3 is made up of 14 amino acids. CDR1 is LNHDA, CDR2 SQIVND, per germline (reference sequence). V dropped 7 bases and J dropped 7 bases, with 17 bases sitting between them. The CDR3 loop reads CASKSSDSGQPQHF. The CDR3 coding sequence is TGTGCCAGTAAAAGCAGCGATAGTGGACAGCCCCAGCATTTT.

This clone was detected a few times. The gene calls are TRBV27 and TRBJ2-4; maybe TRBD1 (5 bases). V dropped 6 bases and J dropped 3 bases, with 12 bases sitting between them. Germline CDR1 and CDR2: MNHEY and SMNVEV (reference sequence). The CDR3 length is 14 residues. In nucleotides, the CDR3 is TGTGCCAGCAGCCATGCAGGGCTCAAAAACATTCAGTACTTC. Its protein product is CASSHAGLKNIQYF.

The rearrangement uses TRBV5-1 and TRBJ2-7, with D possibly being TRBD1 (5 bases). The CDR3 covers 15 residues. Germline values: CDR1 SGHRS, CDR2 YFSETQ. V lost 4 bases and J 3 bases, leaving 17 bases between the germline ends. Here the CDR3 DNA reads TGCGCCAGCAGCATCAAGTCCGACAGCCTCTACGAGCAGTACTTC. Protein product: CASSIKSDSLYEQYF.

With respect to this clone: A read error may produce the germline difference seen at one junction end. The V gene is TRBV18, the J gene TRBJ2-4, with D maybe TRBD2 (6 bases). The germline CDR1 and CDR2 sequences are KGHSH and LQKENI. This CDR3 spans 15 amino acids. The CDR3 sequence: CASSPQEGAKNIQYF. The DNA of the CDR3 is TGTGCCAGCTCCCCACAGGAGGGAGCCAAAAACATTCAGTACTTC.

Only a few counts were recorded for this clone. This chain links TRBV29-1 with TRBJ2-7; 10 bases map to TRBD1. The CDR3 covers 13 residues. V lost 7 bases, J lost 3 bases, and 6 bases stayed unmatched. Germline CDR1 and CDR2: SQVTM and ANQGSEA. In nucleotides, the CDR3 is TGCAGCGCAACCCGGGACAGGGGCTACGAGCAGTACTTC. It codes for CSATRDRGYEQYF.

The rearrangement joins TRBV28 to TRBJ2-3, with TRBD1 as a possible D gene (6 bases). Germline lookup yields CDR1 MDHEN and CDR2 SYDVKM. This CDR3 contains 15 residues. The V and J ends lost 5 bases and 1 base respectively, with 13 bases between them. The CDR3 region has the DNA TGTGCCAGCAGTCTTCCGGGACAAGGCACAGATACGCAGTATTTT. It specifies CASSLPGQGTDTQYF.

The gene calls are TRBV6-4 and TRBJ1-6, with 9 bases lining up with TRBD1. Germline CDR1 reads MRHNA; CDR2 reads SNTAGT. This CDR3 has 15 amino acids. Unmatched junction bases numbered 11, after V lost 7 bases and J lost 10 bases. The CDR3 sequence: CASTKDRGARSPLHF. CDR3 nucleotides: TGTGCCAGCACCAAGGACAGGGGCGCCCGGTCACCCCTCCACTTT.

The V call is TRBV6-6, the J call TRBJ1-2, with D uncertain. This CDR3 has 15 residues. Deletions cut 2 bases from V and 3 bases from J, with 13 bases between. Germline CDR1 is MNHNY and CDR2 is SVGAGI (reference sequence). CDR3 in DNA: TGTGCCAGCAGTTACCGTCAACGGACTCACTATGGCTACACCTTC. Its protein product is CASSYRQRTHYGYTF.